This T cell receptor beta chain emerged from a study of cytomegalovirus exposure and HLA in healthy donors. Study results and limitations: Reportedly, a later analysis found an Asian-associated ancestry cluster had fewer N-insertions than the approximately 700-donor mean.

About this clone: The antigen is unknown. Other DNA sequences in this sample translate to the same CDR3.

Germline values: CDR1 LGHNA, CDR2 YNFKEQ. The ends were cut back, 0 bases at V and 5 bases at J, with 13 bases in the middle. The CDR3 sequence is 15 residues long. PCR employed 60 Vbeta and 13 Jbeta primers. Data came from immunoSEQ multiplex PCR; TCRdb stores just in-frame clones and leaves some out. The top ten clones hold approximately 2.6% of a sample with under 150,000 clones, about 71% of them seen once. Material: PBMCs. The sequence was obtained from an older woman in good health and CMV-seropositive. J is TRBJ1-2 and V is TRBV4-2, with D hard to call. The CDR3 nucleotides are TGTGCCAGCAGCCAAGATCTTGGGGAGGGATATGGCTACACCTTC. This codes for CASSQDLGEGYGYTF.